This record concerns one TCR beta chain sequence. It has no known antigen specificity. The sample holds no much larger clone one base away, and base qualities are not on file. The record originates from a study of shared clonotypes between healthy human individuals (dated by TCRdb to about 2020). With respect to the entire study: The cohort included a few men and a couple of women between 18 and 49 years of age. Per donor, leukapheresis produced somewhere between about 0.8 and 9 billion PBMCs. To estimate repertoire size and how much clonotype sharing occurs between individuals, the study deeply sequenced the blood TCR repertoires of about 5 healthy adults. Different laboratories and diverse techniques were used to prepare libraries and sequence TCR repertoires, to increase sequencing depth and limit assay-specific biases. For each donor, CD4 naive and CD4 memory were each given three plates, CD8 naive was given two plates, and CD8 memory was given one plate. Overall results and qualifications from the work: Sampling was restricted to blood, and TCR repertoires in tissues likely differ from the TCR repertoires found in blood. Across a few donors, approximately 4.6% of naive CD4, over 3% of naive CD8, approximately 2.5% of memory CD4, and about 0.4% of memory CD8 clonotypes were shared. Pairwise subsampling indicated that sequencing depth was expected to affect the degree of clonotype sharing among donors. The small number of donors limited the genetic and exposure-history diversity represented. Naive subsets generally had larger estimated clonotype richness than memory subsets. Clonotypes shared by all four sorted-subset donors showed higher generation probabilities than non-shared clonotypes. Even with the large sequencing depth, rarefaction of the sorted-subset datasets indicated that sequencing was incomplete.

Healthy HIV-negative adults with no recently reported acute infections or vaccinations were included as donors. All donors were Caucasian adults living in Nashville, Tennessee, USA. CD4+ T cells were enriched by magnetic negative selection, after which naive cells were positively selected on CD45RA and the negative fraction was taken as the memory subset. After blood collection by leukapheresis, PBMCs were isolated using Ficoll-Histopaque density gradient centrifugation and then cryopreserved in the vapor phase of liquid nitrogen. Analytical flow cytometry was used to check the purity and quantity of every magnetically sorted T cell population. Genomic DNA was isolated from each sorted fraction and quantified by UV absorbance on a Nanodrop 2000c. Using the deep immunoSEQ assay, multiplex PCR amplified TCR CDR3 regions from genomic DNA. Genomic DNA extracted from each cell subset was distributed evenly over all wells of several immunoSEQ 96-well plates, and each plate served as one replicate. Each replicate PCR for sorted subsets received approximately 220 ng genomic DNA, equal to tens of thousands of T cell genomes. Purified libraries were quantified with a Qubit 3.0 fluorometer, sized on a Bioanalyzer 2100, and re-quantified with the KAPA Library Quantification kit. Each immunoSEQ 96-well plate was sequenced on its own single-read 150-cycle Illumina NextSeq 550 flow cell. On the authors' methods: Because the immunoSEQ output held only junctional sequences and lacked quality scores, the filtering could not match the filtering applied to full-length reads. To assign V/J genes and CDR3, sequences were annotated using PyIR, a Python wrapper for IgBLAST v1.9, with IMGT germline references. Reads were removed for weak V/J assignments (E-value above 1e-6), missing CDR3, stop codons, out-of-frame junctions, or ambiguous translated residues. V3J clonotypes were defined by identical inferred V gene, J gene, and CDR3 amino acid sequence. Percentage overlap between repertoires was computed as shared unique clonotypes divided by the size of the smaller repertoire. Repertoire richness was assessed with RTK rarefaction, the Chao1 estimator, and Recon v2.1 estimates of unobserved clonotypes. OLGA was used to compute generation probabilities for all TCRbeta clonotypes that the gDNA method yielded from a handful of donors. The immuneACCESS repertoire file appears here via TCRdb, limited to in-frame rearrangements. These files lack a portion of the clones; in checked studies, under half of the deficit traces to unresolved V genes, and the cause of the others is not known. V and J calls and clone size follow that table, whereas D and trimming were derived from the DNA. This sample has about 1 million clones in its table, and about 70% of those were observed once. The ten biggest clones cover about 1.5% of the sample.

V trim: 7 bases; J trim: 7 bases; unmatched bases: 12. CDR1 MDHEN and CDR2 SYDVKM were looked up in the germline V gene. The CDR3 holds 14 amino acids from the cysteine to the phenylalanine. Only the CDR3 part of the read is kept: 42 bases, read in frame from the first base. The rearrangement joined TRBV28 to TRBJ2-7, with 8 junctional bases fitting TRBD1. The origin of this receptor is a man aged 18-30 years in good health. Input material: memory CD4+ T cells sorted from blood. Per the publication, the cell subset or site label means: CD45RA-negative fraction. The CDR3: CASNKGQGAGEQYF. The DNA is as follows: TGTGCCAGCAACAAGGGGCAGGGGGCGGGTGAGCAGTACTTC. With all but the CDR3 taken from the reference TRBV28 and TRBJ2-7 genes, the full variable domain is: DVKVTQSSRYLVKRTGEKVFLECVQDMDHENMFWYRQDPGLGLRLIYFSYDVKMKEKGDIPEGYSVSREKKERFSLILESASTNQTSMYLCASNKGQGAGEQYFGPGTRLTVT.